The 14 T cell receptor beta chains given below trace back to one sample, sequenced in a study of blood T cell repertoires in COVID-19. The protocol was immunoSEQ multiplex PCR, while the TCRdb copy is restricted to in-frame clones and leaves out a portion. The sample has tens of thousands of clones, 80% to 90% seen once. Sequenced sample: peripheral blood. The receptors shown here come from a human donor in a cohort sampled during active COVID-19.

V usage is TRBV7-9 and J usage is TRBJ2-5, with TRBD2 identical over 7 bases. The J segment lost 4 bases and the V segment lost 5 bases, leaving 7 bases of the junction unmatched. The germline CDR1 and CDR2 sequences are SEHNR and FQNEAQ (reference sequence). CDR3 length equals 14 residues. This CDR3 reads CASSRTSVSETQYF. The CDR3 region has the DNA TGTGCCAGCAGCCGAACTAGCGTATCAGAGACCCAGTACTTC.

The chain joins TRBV5-4 to TRBJ2-1; tentatively, D is TRBD1 (6 bases). Germline assignment: CDR1 SGHNT and CDR2 YYREEE (reference sequence). This CDR3 contains 16 residues. V shed 3 bases and J shed 0 bases, with 13 bases lying between them. The CDR3 DNA reads TGTGCCAGCAGCTCTCAGGGGCCTGGCTCCTACAATGAGCAGTTCTTC. It specifies CASSSQGPGSYNEQFF.

This chain links TRBV19 with TRBJ2-1, with 8 bases identical to TRBD1. The CDR3 has 16 residues. CDR1 and CDR2 (germline): LNHDA, SQIVND (reference sequence). The V segment lost 5 bases and the J segment 2 bases; nucleotides outside the gene matches: 8. CDR3: CASSPLDRGTYNEQFF. CDR3 coding DNA: TGTGCCAGTAGTCCCCTCGACAGGGGTACCTACAATGAGCAGTTCTTC. The full variable domain, with the rest looked up from reference TRBV19 and TRBJ2-1, is DGGITQSPKYLFRKEGQNVTLSCEQNLNHDAMYWYRQDPGQGLRLIYYSQIVNDFQKGDIAEGYSVSREKKESFPLTVTSAQKNPTAFYLCASSPLDRGTYNEQFFGPGTRLTVL.

This clone was observed a single time. V and J are TRBV23-1 and TRBJ2-7, with D unclear. TRBV23-1 is flagged as an ORF with uncertain function. The CDR3 length is 12 residues. The V end was cut by 4 bases, the J end by 3 bases, with 7 bases between. Here the CDR3 DNA reads TGCGCCAGCAGTCCCGCGTGCTACGAGCAGTACTTC. Translation: CASSPACYEQYF.

CDR3 DNA sequence: TGTGCCAGCACCCACTATTTAGCGGGAGGTCCAGATACGCAGTATTTT. Its translation is CASTHYLAGGPDTQYF. The chain is built from TRBV5-4 and TRBJ2-3, with 10 bases aligning to TRBD2. V trimming: 6 bases; J trimming: 4 bases; junction bases outside the gene matches: 11. The CDR3 covers 16 residues. Germline CDR1 and CDR2: SGHNT and YYREEE (reference sequence).

This clone was recorded a few times. The genes are TRBV24-1 and TRBJ2-3, with D uncertain. Germline V gene lookup returns CDR1 KGHDR and CDR2 SFDVKD. There are 13 residues in the CDR3. The V and J ends lost 4 bases and 2 bases respectively, with 6 bases between them. The CDR3 nucleotides read TGTGCCACCAGTGAGCCCTACACAGATACGCAGTATTTT. Protein: CATSEPYTDTQYF.

The chain combines TRBV28 with TRBJ1-5; 9 bases map to TRBD1. The germline V gene encodes CDR1 MDHEN and CDR2 SYDVKM. This CDR3 contains 15 residues. J gave up 5 bases and V 6 bases, and 8 bases lay outside the gene matches. CDR3 residues: CASSPTGGNYQPQHF. DNA of the CDR3: TGTGCCAGCAGCCCGACAGGGGGAAACTATCAGCCCCAGCATTTT. Complete variable domain (other parts from reference TRBV28 and TRBJ1-5): DVKVTQSSRYLVKRTGEKVFLECVQDMDHENMFWYRQDPGLGLRLIYFSYDVKMKEKGDIPEGYSVSREKKERFSLILESASTNQTSMYLCASSPTGGNYQPQHFGDGTRLSIL.

The chain joins TRBV4-2 to TRBJ1-2; possibly TRBD1 for D (5 bases). The length of the CDR3 is 14 residues. V was trimmed by 4 bases and J by 7 bases, leaving 16 bases between them. The germline gives CDR1 LGHNA, CDR2 YNFKEQ. CDR3 region: CASSPEGVEGGYTF. CDR3 nucleotides: TGTGCCAGCAGCCCCGAAGGGGTGGAGGGTGGCTACACCTTC.

This chain joins TRBV5-8 and TRBJ1-2; D is ambiguous. In germline, CDR1 is SGHTS, CDR2 YDEGEE. Trimming shortened V by 6 bases and J by 6 bases, and 18 bases separated the two germline ends. The CDR3 totals 14 residues. Written as DNA, the CDR3 is TGTGCCAGCACTCCTCGGGCGGGCCCGGATGGCTACACCTTC. It codes for CASTPRAGPDGYTF.

The gene calls are TRBV27 and TRBJ2-1, with TRBD2 identical over 11 bases. The CDR3 loop spans 16 amino acids. Germline V CDR1 and CDR2: MNHEY, SMNVEV (reference sequence). The ends lost 3 bases at V and 6 bases at J; junction bases unmatched: 7. The CDR3 sequence is CASSFGTSGSLNEQFF. The CDR3, as DNA: TGTGCCAGCAGTTTTGGGACTAGCGGATCACTCAATGAGCAGTTCTTC.

The chain carries TRBV7-2 and TRBJ2-1; D gene uncertain. V lost 2 bases and J 10 bases, leaving 6 bases between the germline ends. The CDR3 runs to 11 residues. In germline, CDR1 is SGHTA, CDR2 FQGNSA. Here the CDR3 reads CASSLKREQFF. As DNA, the CDR3 is TGTGCCAGCAGCTTAAAACGGGAGCAGTTCTTC.

The table lists this clone with a count of one. The chain uses TRBV6-4 and TRBJ1-1; no firm D call. CDR3 length: 13 residues. CDR1 and CDR2 from the germline V gene are MRHNA and SNTAGT. V was pared by 5 bases and J by 6 bases, with 13 bases between. DNA of the CDR3: TGTGCCAGCAGTCCCAGCGGAGGACCTGAAGCTTTCTTT. Translating gives CASSPSGGPEAFF.

The genes are TRBV5-1 and TRBJ2-3; D perhaps matches TRBD1 (5 bases). Germline V lookup: CDR1 SGHRS, CDR2 YFSETQ. V was cut by 5 bases and J by 1 base, with 14 bases left in between. This CDR3 has 15 residues. The CDR3 DNA reads TGCGCCAGCAGAGATAACCCACAGGGCACAGATACGCAGTATTTT. It translates to CASRDNPQGTDTQYF.

The V and J genes are TRBV7-6 and TRBJ2-7; 7 nucleotides agree with TRBD1. Germline trimming cut 3 bases from V and 3 bases from J; bases unmatched to any gene: 5. This CDR3 has 14 amino acids. Germline lookup yields CDR1 SGHVS and CDR2 FNYEAQ. CDR3 region: CASSLYAGGYEQYF. The CDR3 region has the DNA TGTGCCAGCAGCTTGTACGCAGGGGGCTACGAGCAGTACTTC.